The 32 T cell receptor beta chains in this list originate from one sample, sequenced in a study of HIV-infected patients and healthy controls (dated by TCRdb to the mid-2010s). Whole blood was used without cell fractionation, so the repertoire reflected all unsorted peripheral T cells. The library was produced with 5' RACE. Sequencing took place on an Illumina MiSeq. SuperScript III was used to reverse transcribe 500 ng RNA with primers targeting the alpha and beta constant regions. Separate alpha and beta chain libraries were made by chain-specific third strand synthesis with multiplexing indices. In TCRdb, the public reads were trimmed at Q25 with fastp and aligned with MiXCR, with productive beta chains retained. Records with the same CDR3 protein are collapsed into one entry carrying the most frequent genes and DNA. Across this sample there are over 15,000 distinct CDR3 sequences, with approximately 5.8% seen only once. 1.9% of the sample is in the top ten clones.

Sequences were obtained from blood. The origin of the receptors is an adult in good health.

This clonotype has at least ten counts. The rearrangement joins TRBV7-9 to TRBJ2-3; possibly TRBD2 for D (6 bases). V shed 5 bases and J shed 0 bases, with 15 bases lying between them. Germline V gene lookup returns CDR1 SEHNR and CDR2 FQNEAQ (reference sequence). The CDR3 totals 16 residues. CDR3 in amino acids: CASSRLRGRSTDTQYF. CDR3 DNA sequence: TGTGCCAGCAGCCGATTGCGGGGACGTAGCACAGATACGCAGTATTTT.

Ten or more counts support this clonotype. The chain couples TRBV18 to TRBJ2-1, with TRBD2 as a possible D gene (6 bases). Germline V gives CDR1 KGHSH, CDR2 LQKENI. The CDR3 consists of 16 residues. V was cut by 3 bases and J by 4 bases, with 16 bases left in between. In nucleotides, the CDR3 is TGTGCCAGCTCACCCGTGCTGGGACTTCTATACAATGAGCAGTTCTTC. Amino acids: CASSPVLGLLYNEQFF.

This clonotype was counted at least ten times. This sequence joins TRBV7-2 and TRBJ2-4; D remains unclear. CDR3 length: 12 residues. Germline lookup yields CDR1 SGHTA and CDR2 FQGNSA. V dropped 4 bases and J dropped 9 bases, with 10 bases sitting between them. For the CDR3, the DNA is TGTGCCAGCAGCTCCCTAGTTGGCATTCAGTACTTC. Residues: CASSSLVGIQYF.

This clonotype was seen repeatedly, ten times or more. The rearrangement joins TRBV27 to TRBJ2-1; 7 positions match TRBD1. Germline V lookup: CDR1 MNHEY, CDR2 SMNVEV (reference sequence). Trimming cost V 7 bases and J 2 bases; bases outside gene matches: 5. The CDR3 is 14 residues long. CDR3 residues: CASTPQGAYNEQFF. For the CDR3, the DNA is TGTGCCAGCACTCCCCAGGGGGCCTACAATGAGCAGTTCTTC.

The sample holds many counts of this clonotype. The chain recombines TRBV7-2 with TRBJ2-4, with D possibly matching TRBD2 (5 bases). The CDR3 is made up of 17 amino acids. Trimming removed 5 bases from V and 0 bases from J, with 17 bases in between. Germline V gene sequence: CDR1 SGHTA, CDR2 FQGNSA. The CDR3 region is CASSLVSGGVAKNIQYF. DNA of the CDR3: TGTGCCAGCAGCCTCGTATCAGGAGGAGTAGCCAAAAACATTCAGTACTTC.

This clonotype was found many times. The chain uses TRBV9 and TRBJ2-7; D may match TRBD1 or TRBD2 (5 bases each). From germline, CDR1 is SGDLS and CDR2 YYNGEE. The length of the CDR3 is 15 residues. V was trimmed by 4 bases and J by 4 bases, leaving 18 bases between them. The DNA for the CDR3 is TGTGCCAGCAGCATCGACCCGGGACGGGGTTACGAGCAGTACTTC. This sequence encodes CASSIDPGRGYEQYF.

The table lists this clonotype with many counts. This chain connects TRBV7-2 to TRBJ2-7; a possible D gene is TRBD1 (6 bases). Germline values: CDR1 SGHTA, CDR2 FQGNSA. V gave up 4 bases and J gave up 3 bases, with 13 bases separating them. This CDR3 has 14 amino acids. This CDR3 reads CASSSRYRDYEQYF. DNA for the CDR3: TGTGCCAGCAGCTCCCGATACAGGGACTACGAGCAGTACTTC.

This clonotype was picked up many times. The chain combines TRBV12-3 or TRBV12-4 with TRBJ2-3; TRBD1 matches 7 bases. V was pared by 5 bases and J by 6 bases, with 11 bases of the junction left unmatched. CDR3 size: 15 residues. CDR3 residues: CASSPWTGRTDTQYF. As DNA, the CDR3 is TGTGCCAGCAGTCCTTGGACAGGTAGGACTGATACGCAGTATTTT.

This clonotype is categorized as medium-sized. The J gene is TRBJ2-5, the V gene TRBV10-3; 7 bases line up with TRBD2. Unmatched junction bases numbered 6, after V lost 4 bases and J lost 1 base. The length of the CDR3 is 15 residues. Germline CDR1 ENHRY, CDR2 SYGVKD. The CDR3: CAISGGLAVQETQYF. The CDR3 nucleotides are TGTGCCATCAGTGGTGGGCTAGCGGTCCAAGAGACCCAGTACTTC.

This clonotype was recorded at least ten times. This chain links TRBV12-3 or TRBV12-4 with TRBJ1-3; possibly TRBD1 for D (5 bases). The CDR3 covers 15 residues. Trimming cost V 6 bases and J 0 bases, with 12 bases left between them. The CDR3 spells CASRETGHSGNTIYF. The CDR3 bases are TGTGCCAGCAGGGAAACAGGTCACTCTGGAAACACCATATATTTT.

This clonotype was seen ten or more times. V and J are TRBV7-2 and TRBJ1-5, with no clear D. This CDR3 spans 17 amino acids. The germline V gene encodes CDR1 SGHTA and CDR2 FQGNSA. V was shortened by 1 base and J by 1 base, with 14 bases between the two germline ends. The CDR3 sequence is CASSLVPLSRSNQPQHF. The CDR3 nucleotides are TGTGCCAGCAGCTTAGTCCCGCTCTCCCGAAGCAATCAGCCCCAGCATTTT.

There are many counts of this clonotype. J is TRBJ2-2 and V is TRBV6-5, with D possibly matching TRBD2 (6 bases). The CDR3 length is 16 residues. Between the trimmed V and J ends, which lost 6 bases and 0 bases, there was a span of 14 bases. The V gene's germline CDR1 is MNHEY and CDR2 SVGAGI. The CDR3 spells CASSYIGTPNTGELFF. For the CDR3, the DNA is TGTGCCAGCAGCTACATCGGGACTCCGAACACCGGGGAGCTGTTTTTT.

This clonotype was recorded many times. This CDR3 is CASSLSGKSNYGYTF. In nucleotides, the CDR3 is TGTGCCAGCAGCTTGTCCGGGAAATCTAACTATGGCTACACCTTC. The V gene is TRBV5-4, the J gene TRBJ1-2; D gene unclear. The V gene's germline CDR1 is SGHNT and CDR2 YYREEE (reference sequence). The CDR3 is 15 amino acids. The V end lost 1 base, the J end lost 0 bases, and 10 bases lay between the germline ends.

This clonotype is medium-sized (0.01 to 0.1%) within its sample. The rearrangement joins TRBV12-3 or TRBV12-4 to TRBJ2-7; 9 positions agree with TRBD1. V trimming: 6 bases; J trimming: 2 bases; junction bases outside the gene matches: 5. The CDR3 is made up of 14 amino acids. CDR3 amino acids: CASRLGQGPYEQYF. DNA of the CDR3: TGTGCCAGCAGGTTGGGACAGGGACCCTACGAGCAGTACTTC.

The chain links TRBV29-1 to TRBJ2-3, with a weak D call TRBD2 (5 bases). The germline gives CDR1 SQVTM, CDR2 ANQGSEA. The germline V and J ends were trimmed by 5 bases and 5 bases, with 8 bases remaining between them. The CDR3 has 11 residues. CDR3 DNA: TGCAGCGTTTCCGGAGGAGATACGCAGTATTTT. Protein sequence: CSVSGGDTQYF.

In its sample, this clonotype was seen many times. The chain couples TRBV6-2 or TRBV6-3 to TRBJ1-5; the D gene is possibly TRBD1 (5 bases). CDR3 size: 15 residues. Germline values: CDR1 MNHEY, CDR2 SVGEGT. V was pared by 6 bases and J by 4 bases, with 16 bases between. The CDR3 loop is CASRSGAGLNQPQHF. CDR3 in DNA: TGTGCCAGCAGAAGCGGCGCAGGGTTGAATCAGCCCCAGCATTTT.

This clonotype was detected ten times or more. J is TRBJ1-1 and V is TRBV7-9; D remains unclear. The CDR3 is made up of 12 amino acids. The V end lost 5 bases, the J end lost 8 bases, and 12 bases lay between the germline ends. The germline CDR1 and CDR2 sequences are SEHNR and FQNEAQ (reference sequence). Here the CDR3 DNA reads TGTGCCAGCAGCCCTTTATTGGCGGAAGCTTTCTTT. This gives the protein CASSPLLAEAFF.

This clonotype was observed many times. The J gene is TRBJ1-1, the V gene TRBV25-1, with TRBD1 matching over 7 bases. V shed 5 bases, J shed 0 bases, and the junction held 6 bases outside the gene matches. CDR1 MGHDK and CDR2 SYGVNS come from the germline V gene. The CDR3 length is 15 residues. The CDR3 DNA is TGTGCCAGCAGTCCCAGGGGGGGCATGAACACTGAAGCTTTCTTT. Translation: CASSPRGGMNTEAFF.

This clonotype was detected a few times. The chain carries TRBV20-1 and TRBJ2-3, with no clear D. V was shortened by 1 base and J by 1 base, with 9 bases between the two germline ends. Germline CDR1 reads DFQATT; CDR2 reads SNEGSKA (reference sequence). The CDR3 runs to 14 residues. The CDR3 coding sequence is TGCAGTGCTAGAGTTGGCAGCCGCACAGATACGCAGTATTTT. Translated: CSARVGSRTDTQYF.

The table lists this clonotype with a few counts. This chain connects TRBV12-3 or TRBV12-4 to TRBJ2-3; TRBD2 matches at 10 bases. V lost 6 bases and J lost 1; bases outside the gene matches: 16. This CDR3 has 19 amino acids. The chain's CDR3 is CASRETGTSVSPGTDTQYF. CDR3 DNA: TGTGCCAGCAGGGAAACCGGGACTAGCGTTTCCCCTGGCACAGATACGCAGTATTTT.

Within the sample, this clonotype is medium-sized (0.01 to 0.1%). The chain has TRBV29-1 and TRBJ1-2; 10 bases fit TRBD1. V was clipped by 1 base and J by 6 bases; unmatched bases: 5. Looked up from germline, CDR1 is SQVTM and CDR2 is ANQGSEA. This CDR3 comprises 14 residues. The CDR3 DNA reads as TGCAGCGTTGAAGGCCTGACAGGGGGCGATGGCTACACCTTC. This encodes CSVEGLTGGDGYTF.

This clonotype was found many times. The chain is built from TRBV4-2 and TRBJ2-7; 10 bases agree with TRBD2. The CDR3 extends over 16 amino acids. Trimming removed 0 bases from V and 5 bases from J; junction bases left unmatched: 7. Germline V gene data show CDR1 as LGHNA and CDR2 as YNFKEQ. CDR3: CASSQEPSGGRDEQYF. The CDR3 DNA sequence: TGTGCCAGCAGCCAAGAGCCTAGCGGGGGCCGGGACGAGCAGTACTTC.

This clonotype was seen at least ten times. This chain links TRBV25-1 with TRBJ2-4, with D perhaps given as TRBD1 or TRBD2 (6 bases each). This CDR3 has 19 amino acids. V gave up 8 bases and J gave up 2 bases, with 28 bases separating them. Germline V gives CDR1 MGHDK, CDR2 SYGVNS. The chain's CDR3 is CASEFSQRSGAYTKNIQYF. For the CDR3, the DNA is TGTGCCAGCGAGTTTAGCCAGCGATCGGGGGCTTATACCAAAAACATTCAGTACTTC.

This clonotype was seen repeatedly, ten times or more. The chain joins TRBV18 to TRBJ2-5, with D unresolved. Trimming removed 6 bases at V and 3 bases at J, with 2 bases between. From germline, CDR1 is KGHSH and CDR2 LQKENI. The CDR3 sequence is 10 residues long. CDR3: CASSEETQYF. CDR3 bases: TGTGCCAGCTCCGAAGAGACCCAGTACTTC.

This clonotype occurred many times. V is TRBV7-8 and J is TRBJ2-7; D gene uncertain. This CDR3 has 15 residues. The germline V and J ends were trimmed by 2 bases and 4 bases, with 15 bases remaining between them. The germline V gene encodes CDR1 SGHVS and CDR2 FQNEAQ. The CDR3 here is CASSLKAASKYEQYF. The CDR3 bases are TGTGCCAGCAGCTTAAAGGCCGCTAGTAAGTACGAGCAGTACTTC.

This clonotype was counted many times. J is TRBJ2-1 and V is TRBV6-5; 13 bases are a match to TRBD2. The CDR3 runs 16 residues. CDR1 is MNHEY, CDR2 SVGAGI, per germline. Trimming removed 2 bases from V and 4 bases from J; junction bases left unmatched: 2. CDR3: CASSYGTSGVYNEQFF. The CDR3 DNA sequence: TGTGCCAGCAGTTACGGGACTAGCGGGGTTTACAATGAGCAGTTCTTC.

This clonotype counts as medium-sized. J is TRBJ1-4 and V is TRBV4-1; 11 bases line up with TRBD1. CDR3 length: 16 residues. Germline V gene lookup returns CDR1 MGHRA and CDR2 YSYEKL. After removal of 0 bases from V and 7 bases from J, the junction contained 4 bases not matched to a gene. In nucleotides, the CDR3 is TGCGCCAGCAGCCAAGAGGAAGGGACAGGGGGTGAAAAACTGTTTTTT. As protein: CASSQEEGTGGEKLFF.

J is TRBJ2-7 and V is TRBV5-1, with a possible D match to TRBD1 (5 bases). Germline V gene data show CDR1 as SGHRS and CDR2 as YFSETQ. V lost 2 bases, J lost 6 bases, and 15 bases lay in between. The CDR3 runs to 14 residues. Here the CDR3 reads CASSLGQGPSEQYF. Here the CDR3 DNA reads TGCGCCAGCAGCTTAGGGCAGGGTCCCTCCGAGCAGTACTTC.

In its sample, this clonotype was seen a few times. CDR3 DNA sequence: TGTGCCAGCAGCACTTACCCGACAGGGACCTATGGCTACACCTTC. It specifies CASSTYPTGTYGYTF. The rearrangement joins TRBV12-3 or TRBV12-4 to TRBJ1-2, with 7 bases aligning to TRBD1. With V trimmed by 6 bases and J by 4 bases, 11 bases remained unmatched. CDR3 length: 15 amino acids.

V usage is TRBV20-1 and J usage is TRBJ2-5; TRBD1 matches 7 bases. CDR1 is DFQATT, CDR2 SNEGSKA, per germline (reference sequence). The CDR3 has 14 residues. V trimming: 4 bases; J trimming: 2 bases; junction bases outside the gene matches: 7. The CDR3, as DNA: TGCAGTGCTAAAGATGGGACAGTACAAGAGACCCAGTACTTC. As protein: CSAKDGTVQETQYF.

In its sample, this clonotype was seen many times. The CDR3, as DNA: TGTGCCAGCAGCCAAGTGGCGGGGGCAGCGGATGGCTACACCTTC. This translates into CASSQVAGAADGYTF. This chain links TRBV14 with TRBJ1-2; tentatively, D is TRBD1 (6 bases). Germline CDR1 reads SGHDN; CDR2 reads FVKESK. The CDR3 is 15 amino acids. The V end lost 1 base, the J end lost 6 bases, and 15 bases lay between the germline ends.

This clonotype was recorded many times. The J gene is TRBJ2-2, the V gene TRBV3-1; D is possibly TRBD1 (6 bases). The CDR3 has 13 amino acids. Germline CDR1 is LGHDT and CDR2 is YNNKEL (reference sequence). V lost 7 bases and J lost 5, with 11 bases in between. The CDR3 DNA reads as TGTGCCAGCACTCACAGGGTTACCGGGGAGCTGTTTTTT. As protein: CASTHRVTGELFF. The whole variable domain, remainder taken from reference TRBV3-1 and TRBJ2-2, is DTAVSQTPKYLVTQMGNDKSIKCEQNLGHDTMYWYKQDSKKFLKIMFSYNNKELIINETVPNRFSPKSPDKAHLNLHINSLELGDSAVYFCASTHRVTGELFFGEGSRLTVL.